This record concerns one T cell receptor beta chain sequence. The sample is drawn from a study of blood T cell repertoires in COVID-19. The wider study: The cDNA or gDNA used as material had been derived from T cells, B-cell-depleted T cells, or PBMCs.

Individuals aged about 18 to 90 years were recruited from roughly 22 US areas. Cohort allocation depended upon clinical history that participants reported. In the original processing: Counts of nucleated cells, estimated from reference gene primer amplification, were obtained. Clones were read by immunoSEQ multiplex PCR, and TCRdb kept only the in-frame ones, dropping some. V, J and clone size derive from that table, while D and trimming were established from the DNA sequence. The sample includes under 350,000 clones, 86% seen only once; the top ten take under 3%. Input material: PBMCs or T cells enriched from blood (not recorded which). The receptor comes from a woman aged 18-35 years who had recovered from COVID-19.

The CDR3, as DNA: TGCAGTGCTAGTCATGCTGTCGGACATCACATGAACACTGAAGCTTTCTTT. As protein: CSASHAVGHHMNTEAFF. V and J are TRBV20-1 and TRBJ1-1; tentatively, D is TRBD1 (5 bases). This CDR3 is 17 amino acids long. V dropped 3 bases and J dropped 0 bases, with 20 bases sitting between them. Germline V lookup: CDR1 DFQATT, CDR2 SNEGSKA (reference sequence).